The 10 T cell receptor beta chains presented below share a single source sample, sequenced in a study of blood T cell repertoires in COVID-19. The protocol was immunoSEQ multiplex PCR, while the TCRdb copy is restricted to in-frame clones and leaves out a portion. The data show about 440,000 clones, roughly 90% seen once. Sequencing was done on a sample of peripheral blood. The source is a woman younger than 45 with acute or convalescent COVID-19.

This clone has more than one count but fewer than ten. The gene calls are TRBV24-1 and TRBJ2-1, with 10 bases lining up with TRBD2. The germline gives CDR1 KGHDR, CDR2 SFDVKD. V lost 9 bases, J lost 14 bases, and 15 bases stayed unmatched. This CDR3 is built from 14 residues. In DNA, the CDR3 is TGTGCCACCCAGGTAGGCAGCGGGGGGGCCGCGAAGTTCTTC. This codes for CATQVGSGGAAKFF.

This chain connects TRBV11-2 to TRBJ1-1, with D possibly being TRBD1 (5 bases). V was clipped by 3 bases and J by 3 bases, with 14 bases between them. The CDR3 covers 15 residues. Germline CDR1 and CDR2: SGHAT and FQNNGV. The CDR3 bases are TGTGCCAGCAGCTTCGCGGGGGTGGGTTACACTGAAGCTTTCTTT. This gives the protein CASSFAGVGYTEAFF. Based on the CDR3 plus reference TRBV11-2 and TRBJ1-1, the full variable domain is EAGVAQSPRYKIIEKRQSVAFWCNPISGHATLYWYQQILGQGPKLLIQFQNNGVVDDSQLPKDRFSAERLKGVDSTLKIQPAKLEDSAVYLCASSFAGVGYTEAFFGQGTRLTVV.

The chain recombines TRBV29-1 with TRBJ2-1; maybe TRBD2 (7 bases). Deletions cut 5 bases from V and 6 bases from J, with 20 bases between. Looked up from germline, CDR1 is SQVTM and CDR2 is ANQGSEA. CDR3 length: 15 residues. CDR3 sequence reads: CSVPPGGLAGNEQFF. The CDR3 DNA is TGCAGCGTTCCCCCGGGGGGCCTTGCAGGCAATGAGCAGTTCTTC.

The V gene is TRBV2, the J gene TRBJ1-2, with D uncertain. Germline CDR1 reads SNHLY; CDR2 reads FYNNEI. V gave up 7 bases and J gave up 5 bases, with 14 bases separating them. CDR3 length equals 13 residues. Here the CDR3 DNA reads TGTGCCAGCACAGGTGGCAAACCGTATGGCTACACCTTC. Translated, it gives CASTGGKPYGYTF. Full variable domain (missing parts from reference TRBV2 and TRBJ1-2): EPEVTQTPSHQVTQMGQEVILRCVPISNHLYFYWYRQILGQKVEFLVSFYNNEISEKSEIFDDQFSVERPDGSNFTLKIRSTKLEDSAMYFCASTGGKPYGYTFGSGTRLTVV.

The chain combines TRBV3-1 (or the pseudogene TRBV3-2) with TRBJ1-1; D gene uncertain. The CDR3 sequence is 16 residues long. V was pared by 0 bases and J by 0 bases, with 11 bases between. CDR1 is LGHDT and CDR2 is YNNKEL in the germline V gene (reference sequence). The CDR3 sequence: CASSQDPGGLNTEAFF. CDR3 nucleotide sequence: TGTGCCAGCAGCCAAGATCCCGGCGGGTTGAACACTGAAGCTTTCTTT.

V usage is TRBV6-5 and J usage is TRBJ1-2; TRBD1 agrees at 7 bases. The germline V gene has CDR1 MNHEY and CDR2 SVGAGI. Trimming cost V 0 bases and J 4 bases; bases outside gene matches: 8. This CDR3 has 16 residues. The CDR3, as DNA: TGTGCCAGCAGTTACTCCGGGACAGCACCAGCCTATGGCTACACCTTC. The encoded protein is CASSYSGTAPAYGYTF.

As to this clone: The sample carries other DNA sequences with the same CDR3. The rearrangement joins TRBV12-3 or TRBV12-4 to TRBJ2-1, with D possibly being TRBD2 (5 bases). The CDR3 spans 12 residues. Trimming removed 3 bases at V and 8 bases at J, with 8 bases between. Here the CDR3 DNA reads TGTGCCAGCAGTTTGTCCGGGGATGAGCAGTTCTTC. Translating it yields CASSLSGDEQFF.

V is TRBV5-8 and J is TRBJ1-1, with D possibly matching TRBD1 (5 bases). Trimming removed 6 bases at V and 5 bases at J, with 23 bases between. The CDR3 is made up of 16 amino acids. CDR1 SGHTS and CDR2 YDEGEE come from the germline V gene. CDR3 in amino acids: CASNRGWGGRGTEAFF. In DNA, the CDR3 is TGTGCCAGCAACCGGGGGTGGGGAGGGCGAGGGACTGAAGCTTTCTTT.

This chain links TRBV30 with TRBJ1-2; 8 bases match TRBD1. Germline CDR1 reads GTSNPN; CDR2 reads SVGIG (reference sequence). This CDR3 is 18 amino acids long. V was clipped by 0 bases and J by 8 bases; unmatched bases: 20. CDR3 bases: TGTGCCTGGAGTGTCCTCCTTTCTCTGACAGGGGTTCAGACCGGCTACACCTTC. This gives the protein CAWSVLLSLTGVQTGYTF.

The rearrangement links TRBV6-5 to TRBJ2-1; 10 nucleotides match TRBD2. Trimming at V came to 9 bases and at J to 6 bases, leaving 8 bases not matched to a gene. The CDR3 is 14 residues long. Germline CDR1 and CDR2: MNHEY and SVGAGI. CDR3 nucleotides: TGTGCCAGTCGAGAGCGGGGGGGTATCAATGAGCAGTTCTTC. It translates to CASRERGGINEQFF.